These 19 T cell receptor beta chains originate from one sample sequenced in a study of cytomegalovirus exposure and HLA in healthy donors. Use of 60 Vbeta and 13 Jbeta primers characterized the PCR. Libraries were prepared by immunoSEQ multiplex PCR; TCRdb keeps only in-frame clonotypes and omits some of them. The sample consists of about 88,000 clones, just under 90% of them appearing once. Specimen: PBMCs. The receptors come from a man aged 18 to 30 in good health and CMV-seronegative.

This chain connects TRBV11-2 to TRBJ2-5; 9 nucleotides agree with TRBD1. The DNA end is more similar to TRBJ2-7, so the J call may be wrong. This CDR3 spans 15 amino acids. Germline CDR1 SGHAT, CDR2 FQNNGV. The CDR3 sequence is CASSVYRGRENEQYF. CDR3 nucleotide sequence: TGTGCCAGCAGCGTATACAGGGGGCGGGAGAACGAGCAGTACTTC.

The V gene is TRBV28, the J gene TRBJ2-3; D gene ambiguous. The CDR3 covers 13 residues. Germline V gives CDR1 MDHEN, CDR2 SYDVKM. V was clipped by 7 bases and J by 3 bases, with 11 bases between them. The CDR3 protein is CASKARVTDTQYF. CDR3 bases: TGTGCCAGCAAAGCCCGGGTTACAGATACGCAGTATTTT.

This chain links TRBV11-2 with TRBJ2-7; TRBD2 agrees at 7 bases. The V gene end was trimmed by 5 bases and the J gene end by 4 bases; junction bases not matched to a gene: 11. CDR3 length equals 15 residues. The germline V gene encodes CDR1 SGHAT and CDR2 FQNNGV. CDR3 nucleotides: TGTGCCAGCAGCCGTCAGCGGGACCCTAGGTACGAGCAGTACTTC. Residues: CASSRQRDPRYEQYF.

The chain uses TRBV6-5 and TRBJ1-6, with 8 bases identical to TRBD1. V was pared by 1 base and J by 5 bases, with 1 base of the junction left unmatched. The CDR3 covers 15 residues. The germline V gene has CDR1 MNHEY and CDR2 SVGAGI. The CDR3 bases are TGTGCCAGCAGTTACTTGGACAGGGATAATTCACCCCTCCACTTT. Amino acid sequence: CASSYLDRDNSPLHF.

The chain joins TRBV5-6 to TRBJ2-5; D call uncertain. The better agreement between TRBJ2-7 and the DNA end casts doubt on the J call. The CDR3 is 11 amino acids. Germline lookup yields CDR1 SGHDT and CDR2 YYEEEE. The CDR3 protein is CASSSNYEQYF. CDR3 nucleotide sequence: TGTGCCAGCAGCTCGAACTACGAGCAGTACTTC.

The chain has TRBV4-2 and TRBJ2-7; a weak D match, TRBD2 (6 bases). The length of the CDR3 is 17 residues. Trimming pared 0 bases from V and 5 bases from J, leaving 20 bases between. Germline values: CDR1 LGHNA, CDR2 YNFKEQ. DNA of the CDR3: TGTGCCAGCAGCCAAGAACTAGCAGGGTTTAGTGCGGACGAGCAGTACTTC. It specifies CASSQELAGFSADEQYF.

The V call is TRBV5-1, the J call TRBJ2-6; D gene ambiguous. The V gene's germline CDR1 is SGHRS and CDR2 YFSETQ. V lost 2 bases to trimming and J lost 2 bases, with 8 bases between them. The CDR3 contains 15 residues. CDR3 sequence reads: CASSFPLAGANVLTF. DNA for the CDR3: TGCGCCAGCAGCTTCCCCTTAGCTGGGGCCAACGTCCTGACTTTC.

The CDR3, as DNA: TGTGCCAGCAGTTACTGGTCTAGCGGGTCCACAGATACGCAGTATTTT. Its protein is CASSYWSSGSTDTQYF. The chain uses TRBV6-6 and TRBJ2-3, with 8 bases lining up with TRBD2. The V gene end was trimmed by 1 base and the J gene end by 2 bases; junction bases not matched to a gene: 5. The CDR3 is 16 residues long. From germline, CDR1 is MNHNY and CDR2 SVGAGI (reference sequence).

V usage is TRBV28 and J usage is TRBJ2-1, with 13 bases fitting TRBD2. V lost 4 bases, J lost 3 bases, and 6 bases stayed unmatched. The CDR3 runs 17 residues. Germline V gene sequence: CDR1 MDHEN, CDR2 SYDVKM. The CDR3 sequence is CASSSTSGRTLYNEQFF. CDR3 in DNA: TGTGCCAGCAGTTCGACTAGCGGGAGGACCCTCTACAATGAGCAGTTCTTC. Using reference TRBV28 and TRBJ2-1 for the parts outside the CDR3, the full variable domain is DVKVTQSSRYLVKRTGEKVFLECVQDMDHENMFWYRQDPGLGLRLIYFSYDVKMKEKGDIPEGYSVSREKKERFSLILESASTNQTSMYLCASSSTSGRTLYNEQFFGPGTRLTVL.

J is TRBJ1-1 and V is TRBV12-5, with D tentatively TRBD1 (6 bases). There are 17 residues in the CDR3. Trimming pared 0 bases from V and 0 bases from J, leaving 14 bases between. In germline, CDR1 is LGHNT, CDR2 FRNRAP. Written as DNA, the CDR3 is TGTGCTAGTGGTTTGGTACTGAGAGGGGACATGAACACTGAAGCTTTCTTT. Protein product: CASGLVLRGDMNTEAFF.

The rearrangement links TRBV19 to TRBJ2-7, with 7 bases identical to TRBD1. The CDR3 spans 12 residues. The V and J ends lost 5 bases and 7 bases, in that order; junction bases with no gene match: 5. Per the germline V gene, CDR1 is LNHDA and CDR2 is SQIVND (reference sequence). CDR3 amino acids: CASSYRGGEQYF. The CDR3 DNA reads TGTGCCAGTAGTTACAGGGGTGGAGAGCAGTACTTC.

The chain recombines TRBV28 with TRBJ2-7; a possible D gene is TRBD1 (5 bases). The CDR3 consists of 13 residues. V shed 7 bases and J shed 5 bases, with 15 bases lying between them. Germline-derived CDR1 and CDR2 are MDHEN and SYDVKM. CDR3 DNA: TGTGCCAGCAATCTTATATCCAGGGACGAGCAGTACTTC. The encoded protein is CASNLISRDEQYF. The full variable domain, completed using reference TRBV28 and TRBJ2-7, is DVKVTQSSRYLVKRTGEKVFLECVQDMDHENMFWYRQDPGLGLRLIYFSYDVKMKEKGDIPEGYSVSREKKERFSLILESASTNQTSMYLCASNLISRDEQYFGPGTRLTVT.

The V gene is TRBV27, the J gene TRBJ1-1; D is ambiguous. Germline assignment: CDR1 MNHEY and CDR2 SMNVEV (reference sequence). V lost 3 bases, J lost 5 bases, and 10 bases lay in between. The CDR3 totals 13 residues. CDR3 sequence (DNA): TGTGCCAGCAGTTTGCCGGGAGGAACTGAAGCTTTCTTT. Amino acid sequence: CASSLPGGTEAFF.

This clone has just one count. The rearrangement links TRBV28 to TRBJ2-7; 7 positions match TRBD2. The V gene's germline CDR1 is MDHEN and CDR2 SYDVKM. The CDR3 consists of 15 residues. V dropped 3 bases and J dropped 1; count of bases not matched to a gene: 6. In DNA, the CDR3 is TGTGCCAGCAGTTTGGGAGGGGTGGGGTCCTACGAGCAGTACTTC. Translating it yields CASSLGGVGSYEQYF.

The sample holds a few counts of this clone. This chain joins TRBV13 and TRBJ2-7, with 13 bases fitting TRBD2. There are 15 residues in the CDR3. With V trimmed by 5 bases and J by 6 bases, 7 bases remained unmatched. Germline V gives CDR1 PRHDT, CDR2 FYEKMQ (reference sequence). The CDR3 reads CASSTTSGRATEQYF. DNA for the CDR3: TGTGCCAGCAGCACCACTAGCGGGAGGGCCACCGAGCAGTACTTC.

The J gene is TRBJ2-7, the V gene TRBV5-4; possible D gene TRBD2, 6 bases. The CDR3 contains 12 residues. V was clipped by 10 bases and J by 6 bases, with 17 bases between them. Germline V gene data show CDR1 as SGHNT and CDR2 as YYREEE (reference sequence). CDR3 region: CAVNFGGFEQYF. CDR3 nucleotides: TGTGCCGTGAACTTCGGGGGTTTCGAGCAGTACTTC.

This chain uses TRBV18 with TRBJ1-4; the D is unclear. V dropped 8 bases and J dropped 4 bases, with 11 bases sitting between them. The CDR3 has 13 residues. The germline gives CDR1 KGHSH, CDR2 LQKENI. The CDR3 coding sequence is TGTGCCAGCACACAACGGAGTAATGAAAAACTGTTTTTT. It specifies CASTQRSNEKLFF.

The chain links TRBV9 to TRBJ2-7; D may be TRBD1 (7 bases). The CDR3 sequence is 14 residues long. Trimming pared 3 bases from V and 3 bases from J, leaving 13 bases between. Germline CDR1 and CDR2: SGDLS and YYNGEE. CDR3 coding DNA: TGTGCCAGCAGCGGAGGGGGCGGGGTCTACGAGCAGTACTTC. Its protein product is CASSGGGGVYEQYF.

The CDR3 loop is CASSIPGLAAEETQYF. The CDR3 DNA sequence: TGTGCCAGTAGTATCCCGGGACTAGCGGCGGAAGAGACCCAGTACTTC. The chain joins TRBV19 to TRBJ2-5; 11 nucleotides align to TRBD2. CDR3 length: 16 residues. The V segment lost 3 bases and the J segment 3 bases; nucleotides outside the gene matches: 6. The germline V gene encodes CDR1 LNHDA and CDR2 SQIVND (reference sequence).